Presented here are 2 T cell receptor beta chains from one specimen sequenced in a study of identical twins. TCRdb fed the 5' RACE reads into MiXCR, producing one record per CDR3 protein. Here the sample spans 230,000 or so distinct CDR3 sequences, about 8.9% being singletons. The same sample was also studied in work on yellow fever vaccine responses in identical twins.

Source material: CD8+ T cells sorted from blood. The receptors shown here come from a woman between 18 and 30 years old in good health.

This clonotype has more than one count but fewer than ten. The chain joins TRBV29-1 to TRBJ2-7, with TRBD2 matching 10 bases. CDR3 length equals 16 residues. Losses at the gene ends were 6 bases for V and 3 bases for J; bases not matched to a gene: 14. From germline, CDR1 is SQVTM and CDR2 ANQGSEA. Here the CDR3 reads CSVLGLASGRLYEQYF. CDR3 DNA: TGCAGCGTCCTGGGTTTAGCTAGCGGGAGACTCTACGAGCAGTACTTC.

This clonotype has more than one count but fewer than ten. The chain uses TRBV7-9 and TRBJ1-1; possibly TRBD1 for D (5 bases). The V and J ends lost 6 bases and 1 base respectively, with 9 bases between them. The CDR3 extends over 13 amino acids. Per the germline V gene, CDR1 is SEHNR and CDR2 is FQNEAQ (reference sequence). The CDR3 DNA sequence: TGTGCCAGCAGGAAACAGGAGAACACTGAAGCTTTCTTT. As protein: CASRKQENTEAFF. The whole variable domain, remainder taken from reference TRBV7-9 and TRBJ1-1, is DTGVSQNPRHKITKRGQNVTFRCDPISEHNRLYWYRQTLGQGPEFLTYFQNEAQLEKSRLLSDRFSAERPKGSFSTLEIQRTEQGDSAMYLCASRKQENTEAFFGQGTRLTVV.